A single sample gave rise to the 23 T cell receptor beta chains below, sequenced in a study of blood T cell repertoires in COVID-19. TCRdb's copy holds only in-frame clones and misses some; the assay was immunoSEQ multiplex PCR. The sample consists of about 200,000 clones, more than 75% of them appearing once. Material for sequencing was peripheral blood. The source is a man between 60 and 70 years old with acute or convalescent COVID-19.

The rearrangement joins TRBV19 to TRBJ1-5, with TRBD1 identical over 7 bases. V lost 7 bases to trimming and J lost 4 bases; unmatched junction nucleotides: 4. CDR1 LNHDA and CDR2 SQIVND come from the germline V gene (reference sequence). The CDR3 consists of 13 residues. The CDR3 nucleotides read TGTGCCAGTACGGGACAGCAGAATCAGCCCCAGCATTTT. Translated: CASTGQQNQPQHF.

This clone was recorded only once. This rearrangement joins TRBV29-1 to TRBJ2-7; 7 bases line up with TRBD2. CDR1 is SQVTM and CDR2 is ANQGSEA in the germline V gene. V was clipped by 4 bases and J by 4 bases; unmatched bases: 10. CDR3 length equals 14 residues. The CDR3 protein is CSVGLPGGGYEQYF. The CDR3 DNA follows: TGCAGCGTTGGCCTACCCGGGGGAGGGTACGAGCAGTACTTC.

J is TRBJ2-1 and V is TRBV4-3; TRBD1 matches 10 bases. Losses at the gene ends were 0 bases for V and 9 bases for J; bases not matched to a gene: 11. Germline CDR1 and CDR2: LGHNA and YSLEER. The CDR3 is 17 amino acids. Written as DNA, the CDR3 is TGCGCCAGCAGCCAAGATAGAGGGACAGGGGTAAGGGGTGAGCAGTTCTTC. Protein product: CASSQDRGTGVRGEQFF.

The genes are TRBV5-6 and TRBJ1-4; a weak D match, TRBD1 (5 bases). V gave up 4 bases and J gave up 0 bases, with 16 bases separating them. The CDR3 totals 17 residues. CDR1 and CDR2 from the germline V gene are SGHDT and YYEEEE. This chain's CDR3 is CASSRGSSGATNEKLFF. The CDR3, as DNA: TGTGCCAGCAGCAGAGGGTCGTCGGGGGCAACTAATGAAAAACTGTTTTTT.

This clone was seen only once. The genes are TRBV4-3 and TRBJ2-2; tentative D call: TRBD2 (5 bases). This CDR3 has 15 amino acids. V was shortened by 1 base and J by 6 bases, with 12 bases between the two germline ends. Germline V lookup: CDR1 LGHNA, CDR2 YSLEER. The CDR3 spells CASSQGGSAAGELFF. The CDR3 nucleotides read TGCGCCAGCAGCCAAGGGGGTAGCGCGGCCGGGGAGCTGTTTTTT.

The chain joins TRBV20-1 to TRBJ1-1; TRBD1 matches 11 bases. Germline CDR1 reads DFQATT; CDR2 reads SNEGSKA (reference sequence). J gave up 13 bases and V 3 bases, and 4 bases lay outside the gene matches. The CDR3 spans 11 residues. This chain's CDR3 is CSARTGQGVFF. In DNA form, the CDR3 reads TGCAGTGCTAGGACGGGACAGGGGGTTTTCTTT.

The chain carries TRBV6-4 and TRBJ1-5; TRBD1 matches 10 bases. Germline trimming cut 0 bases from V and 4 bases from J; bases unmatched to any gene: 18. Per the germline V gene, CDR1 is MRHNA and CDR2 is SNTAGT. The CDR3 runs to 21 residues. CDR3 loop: CASSDSSGQGGLQVGNQPQHF. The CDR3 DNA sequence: TGTGCCAGCAGTGACTCATCCGGACAGGGGGGACTTCAGGTAGGAAATCAGCCCCAGCATTTT.

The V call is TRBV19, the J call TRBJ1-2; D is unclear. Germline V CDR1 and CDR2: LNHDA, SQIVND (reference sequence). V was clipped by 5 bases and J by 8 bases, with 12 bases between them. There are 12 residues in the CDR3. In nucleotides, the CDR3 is TGTGCCAGTAGTTATTTGTCGGGGGGCTACACCTTC. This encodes CASSYLSGGYTF.

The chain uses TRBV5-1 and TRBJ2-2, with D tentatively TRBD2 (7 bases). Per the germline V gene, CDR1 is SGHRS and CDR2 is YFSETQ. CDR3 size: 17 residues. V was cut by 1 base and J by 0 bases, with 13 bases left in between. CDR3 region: CASSLQAGASNTGELFF. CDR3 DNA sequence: TGCGCCAGCAGCTTGCAGGCGGGGGCCTCGAACACCGGGGAGCTGTTTTTT.

CDR3 in amino acids: CSAREPTGELFF. The CDR3 nucleotides are TGCAGCGCCCGGGAGCCCACCGGGGAGCTGTTTTTT. The chain combines TRBV29-1 with TRBJ2-2; tentatively, D is TRBD2 (6 bases). The V end was cut by 7 bases, the J end by 4 bases, with 10 bases between. Germline-derived CDR1 and CDR2 are SQVTM and ANQGSEA. The CDR3 has 12 residues.

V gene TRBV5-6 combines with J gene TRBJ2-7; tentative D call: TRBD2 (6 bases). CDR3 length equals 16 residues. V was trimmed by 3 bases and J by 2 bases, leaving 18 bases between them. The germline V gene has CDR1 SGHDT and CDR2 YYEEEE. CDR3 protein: CASSSRPGDSPYEQYF. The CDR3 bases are TGTGCCAGCAGCTCCCGGCCGGGGGACTCCCCCTACGAGCAGTACTTC.

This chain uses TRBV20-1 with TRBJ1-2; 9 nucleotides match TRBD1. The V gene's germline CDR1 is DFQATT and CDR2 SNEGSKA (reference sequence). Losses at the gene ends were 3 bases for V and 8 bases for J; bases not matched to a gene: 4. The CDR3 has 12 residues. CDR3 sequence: CSASGDREGYTF. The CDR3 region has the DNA TGCAGTGCTAGTGGGGACAGGGAAGGCTACACCTTC.

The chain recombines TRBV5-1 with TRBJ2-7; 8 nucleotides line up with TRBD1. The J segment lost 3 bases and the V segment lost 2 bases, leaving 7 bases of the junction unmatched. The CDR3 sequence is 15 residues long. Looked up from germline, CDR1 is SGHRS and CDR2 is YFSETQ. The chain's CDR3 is CASSFLPTGGYEQYF. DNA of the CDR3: TGCGCCAGCAGCTTTCTTCCAACAGGGGGCTACGAGCAGTACTTC.

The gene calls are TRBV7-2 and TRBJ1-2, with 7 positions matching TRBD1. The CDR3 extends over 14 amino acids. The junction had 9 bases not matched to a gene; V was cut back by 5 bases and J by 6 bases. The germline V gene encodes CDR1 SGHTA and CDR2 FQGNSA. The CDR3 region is CASSQYRDRDGYTF. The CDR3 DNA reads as TGTGCCAGCAGCCAATACCGGGACAGAGATGGCTACACCTTC.

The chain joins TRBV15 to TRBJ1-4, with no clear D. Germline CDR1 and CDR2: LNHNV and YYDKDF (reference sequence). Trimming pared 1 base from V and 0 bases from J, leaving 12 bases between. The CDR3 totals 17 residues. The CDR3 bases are TGTGCCACCAGCAGAGGAGCCTCAAGTGCAACTAATGAAAAACTGTTTTTT. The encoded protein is CATSRGASSATNEKLFF.

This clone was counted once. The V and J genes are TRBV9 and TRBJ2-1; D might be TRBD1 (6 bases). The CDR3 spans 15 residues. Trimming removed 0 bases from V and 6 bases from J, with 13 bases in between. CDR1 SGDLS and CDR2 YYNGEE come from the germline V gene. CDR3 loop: CASSVGSQGRNEQFF. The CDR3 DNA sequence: TGTGCCAGCAGCGTAGGATCTCAGGGGCGCAATGAGCAGTTCTTC.

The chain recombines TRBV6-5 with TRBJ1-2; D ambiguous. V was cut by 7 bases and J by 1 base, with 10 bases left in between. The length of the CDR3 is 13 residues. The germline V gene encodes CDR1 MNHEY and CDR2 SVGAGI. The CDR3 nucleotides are TGTGCCAGCACCCTGGGAGGTAACTATGGCTACACCTTC. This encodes CASTLGGNYGYTF.

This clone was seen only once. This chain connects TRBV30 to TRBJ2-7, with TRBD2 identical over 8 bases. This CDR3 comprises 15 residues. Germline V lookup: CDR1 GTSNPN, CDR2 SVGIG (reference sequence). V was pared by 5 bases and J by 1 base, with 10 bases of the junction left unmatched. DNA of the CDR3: TGTGCCTGGTCGAAGCCCGGGACTAGGTCCTACGAGCAGTACTTC. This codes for CAWSKPGTRSYEQYF.

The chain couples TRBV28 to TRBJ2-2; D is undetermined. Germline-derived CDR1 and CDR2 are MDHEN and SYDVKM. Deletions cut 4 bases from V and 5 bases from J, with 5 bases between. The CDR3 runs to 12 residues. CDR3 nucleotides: TGTGCCAGCAGTTCCCCAACCGGGGAGCTGTTTTTT. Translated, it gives CASSSPTGELFF.

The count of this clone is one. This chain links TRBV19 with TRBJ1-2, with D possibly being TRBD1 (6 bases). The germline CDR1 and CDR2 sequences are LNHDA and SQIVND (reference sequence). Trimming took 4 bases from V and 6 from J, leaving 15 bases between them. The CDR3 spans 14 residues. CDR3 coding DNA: TGTGCCAGTAGTAACGGACAGCTTCGGGATGGCTACACCTTC. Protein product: CASSNGQLRDGYTF.

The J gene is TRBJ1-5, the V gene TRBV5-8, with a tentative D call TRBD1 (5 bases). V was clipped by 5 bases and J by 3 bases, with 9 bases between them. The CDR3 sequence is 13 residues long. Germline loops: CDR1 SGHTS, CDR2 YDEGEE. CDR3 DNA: TGTGCCAGCAGGCCCAGGGACAATCAGCCCCAGCATTTT. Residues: CASRPRDNQPQHF.

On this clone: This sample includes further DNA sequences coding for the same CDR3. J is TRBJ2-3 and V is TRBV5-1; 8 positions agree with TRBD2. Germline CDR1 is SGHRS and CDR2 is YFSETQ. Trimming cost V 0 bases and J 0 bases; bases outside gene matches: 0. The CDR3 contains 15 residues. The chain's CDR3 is CASSLVAGSTDTQYF. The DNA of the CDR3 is TGCGCCAGCAGCTTGGTAGCGGGGAGCACAGATACGCAGTATTTT.

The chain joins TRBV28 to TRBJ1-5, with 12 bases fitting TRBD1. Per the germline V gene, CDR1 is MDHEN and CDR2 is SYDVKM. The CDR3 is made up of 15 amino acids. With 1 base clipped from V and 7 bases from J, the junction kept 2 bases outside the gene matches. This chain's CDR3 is CASSLLGTGGQPQHF. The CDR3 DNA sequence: TGTGCCAGCAGTTTATTGGGGACAGGGGGCCAGCCCCAGCATTTT. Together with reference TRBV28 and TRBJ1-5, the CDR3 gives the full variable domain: DVKVTQSSRYLVKRTGEKVFLECVQDMDHENMFWYRQDPGLGLRLIYFSYDVKMKEKGDIPEGYSVSREKKERFSLILESASTNQTSMYLCASSLLGTGGQPQHFGDGTRLSIL.